These 15 T cell receptor beta chains originate from one sample sequenced in a study of blood T cell repertoires in COVID-19. Clones were read by immunoSEQ multiplex PCR, and TCRdb kept only the in-frame ones, dropping some. The repertoire includes some 290,000 clones, 90% of them detected once, and 1% sits in the top ten. Sequenced: peripheral blood. The receptors were gathered from a woman aged 40 to 49 with COVID-19, enrolled during active disease.

The chain links TRBV7-2 to TRBJ1-2, with D uncertain. CDR1 is SGHTA, CDR2 FQGNSA, per germline. CDR3 length equals 13 residues. Between the trimmed V and J ends, which lost 2 bases and 6 bases, there was a span of 10 bases. CDR3 nucleotides: TGTGCCAGCAGCTTAAGCCCCGCCGATGGCTACACCTTC. Amino acids: CASSLSPADGYTF.

This clone occurred once. CDR3: CASARENTEAFF. The CDR3 nucleotides read TGTGCCAGCGCCAGGGAGAACACTGAAGCTTTCTTT. This rearrangement joins TRBV2 to TRBJ1-1; tentative D call: TRBD1 (5 bases). The CDR3 runs 12 residues. V lost 8 bases to trimming and J lost 1 base, with 8 bases between them. Germline CDR1 is SNHLY and CDR2 is FYNNEI. The whole variable domain, remainder taken from reference TRBV2 and TRBJ1-1, is EPEVTQTPSHQVTQMGQEVILRCVPISNHLYFYWYRQILGQKVEFLVSFYNNEISEKSEIFDDQFSVERPDGSNFTLKIRSTKLEDSAMYFCASARENTEAFFGQGTRLTVV.

Remarks on this clone: The sample contains more than one DNA sequence encoding this CDR3. This chain links TRBV4-1 with TRBJ1-6; 10 nucleotides align to TRBD1. CDR3 length: 16 residues. V trimming: 1 base; J trimming: 7 bases; junction bases outside the gene matches: 4. Germline CDR1 is MGHRA and CDR2 is YSYEKL. CDR3 region: CASSQATGGRNSPLHF. In nucleotides, the CDR3 is TGCGCCAGCAGCCAAGCGACAGGGGGCAGGAATTCACCCCTCCACTTT.

V usage is TRBV5-1 and J usage is TRBJ2-7; D unclear. The germline V gene has CDR1 SGHRS and CDR2 YFSETQ. The CDR3 spans 15 residues. V was pared by 1 base and J by 3 bases, with 14 bases between. CDR3 region: CASSLTLTGDYEQYF. The CDR3 DNA follows: TGCGCCAGCAGCTTGACCCTTACTGGTGACTACGAGCAGTACTTC.

The chain couples TRBV28 to TRBJ1-6; D unclear. Trimming removed 5 bases from V and 6 bases from J, with 17 bases in between. CDR3 length: 16 amino acids. Germline values: CDR1 MDHEN, CDR2 SYDVKM. CDR3 nucleotides: TGTGCCAGCAGTCGATTGACTCTCGAGGGTAATTCACCCCTCCACTTT. Amino acid sequence: CASSRLTLEGNSPLHF.

This clone was picked up one time. V usage is TRBV29-1 and J usage is TRBJ2-3; the match to TRBD2 covers 9 bases. Trimming took 8 bases from V and 4 from J; bases not matched to a gene: 25. CDR1 and CDR2 (germline): SQVTM, ANQGSEA. CDR3 length: 19 amino acids. The CDR3 spells CSQRRFSGSEVKEADTQYF. CDR3 DNA sequence: TGCAGCCAGCGGAGATTTAGCGGGAGCGAAGTCAAGGAGGCAGATACGCAGTATTTT.

The J gene is TRBJ1-1, the V gene TRBV6-1; D is undetermined. V lost 3 bases and J 4 bases, leaving 6 bases between the germline ends. This CDR3 contains 12 residues. Germline V gene data show CDR1 as MNHNS and CDR2 as SASEGT. The CDR3 is CASSDRITEAFF. In nucleotides, the CDR3 is TGTGCCAGCAGTGACAGAATCACTGAAGCTTTCTTT.

The V and J genes are TRBV9 and TRBJ1-2; D not resolved. The V gene's germline CDR1 is SGDLS and CDR2 YYNGEE. The V end was cut by 0 bases, the J end by 4 bases, with 19 bases between. The CDR3 is 17 residues long. This CDR3 is CASSVGGAWELSYGYTF. The CDR3 DNA is TGTGCCAGCAGCGTAGGAGGCGCGTGGGAGCTAAGCTATGGCTACACCTTC. Variable domain in full (rest from reference TRBV9 and TRBJ1-2): DSGVTQTPKHLITATGQRVTLRCSPRSGDLSVYWYQQSLDQGLQFLIQYYNGEERAKGNILERFSAQQFPDLHSELNLSSLELGDSALYFCASSVGGAWELSYGYTFGSGTRLTVV.

This sequence joins TRBV5-6 and TRBJ1-3; the D is unclear. The germline CDR1 and CDR2 sequences are SGHDT and YYEEEE. V was clipped by 2 bases and J by 0 bases, with 9 bases between them. The CDR3 is made up of 15 amino acids. The DNA for the CDR3 is TGTGCCAGCAGCTTCTACGGGGACTCTGGAAACACCATATATTTT. It is translated as CASSFYGDSGNTIYF.

The J gene is TRBJ2-2, the V gene TRBV11-1; 8 nucleotides line up with TRBD2. The trim removed 3 bases at V and 6 bases at J, leaving 3 bases unmatched. There are 14 residues in the CDR3. Germline loops: CDR1 SGHAT, CDR2 FQDESV (reference sequence). This CDR3 reads CASSFSGRAGELFF. CDR3 DNA: TGTGCCAGCAGCTTCTCCGGGAGGGCCGGGGAGCTGTTTTTT.

The genes are TRBV7-3 and TRBJ1-1; D may be TRBD1 (6 bases). This CDR3 comprises 14 residues. With 4 bases removed from V and 4 bases from J, the gap between germline ends came to 13 bases. Germline V gene lookup returns CDR1 SGHTA and CDR2 FQGTGA. The CDR3 coding sequence is TGTGCCAGCAGCTCTACAGGGTCGGGCACTGAAGCTTTCTTT. Its translation: CASSSTGSGTEAFF.

This clone was observed a single time. This chain joins TRBV12-3 or TRBV12-4 and TRBJ1-3; no firm D call. V was pared by 5 bases and J by 4 bases, with 6 bases between. This CDR3 spans 12 amino acids. The DNA of the CDR3 is TGTGCCAGCAGTCGAGGAGGAAACACCATATATTTT. Amino acids: CASSRGGNTIYF.

V gene TRBV5-1 combines with J gene TRBJ1-1, with D perhaps TRBD1 (5 bases). CDR1 SGHRS and CDR2 YFSETQ come from the germline V gene. The CDR3 contains 14 residues. The V gene lost 4 bases and the J gene lost 1 base, with 11 bases spanning the gap. The DNA for the CDR3 is TGCGCCAGCAGCCCTACCGACAGGAACACTGAAGCTTTCTTT. Translation: CASSPTDRNTEAFF.

Only a few counts were recorded for this clone. The CDR3, as DNA: TGTGCCAGCAGCAGAGACACTGAAGCTTTCTTT. Encoded protein: CASSRDTEAFF. J is TRBJ1-1 and V is TRBV6-2 or TRBV6-3; D not resolved. The germline V and J ends were trimmed by 6 bases and 3 bases, with 5 bases remaining between them. Germline loops: CDR1 MNHEY, CDR2 SVGEGT. The CDR3 consists of 11 residues.

This rearrangement joins TRBV27 to TRBJ2-1, with 9 positions matching TRBD1. CDR1 is MNHEY and CDR2 is SMNVEV in the germline V gene (reference sequence). The length of the CDR3 is 15 residues. V trimming: 5 bases; J trimming: 7 bases; junction bases outside the gene matches: 9. The CDR3 loop reads CASSESGTGLNEQFF. The CDR3 nucleotides read TGTGCCAGCAGTGAGTCCGGGACAGGGTTAAATGAGCAGTTCTTC.